One T cell receptor beta chain is described in this entry. The specificity of this receptor is unknown. Per-nucleotide qualities are absent, and no much larger clonotype sits a single base away. The entry originates in a study of blood T cell repertoires in COVID-19 (dated by TCRdb to the early 2020s). With regard to the full study: Collaborator samples came from the United States, Italy and Spain and covered acute and convalescent phases of COVID-19. The prospective study material was composed of cDNA or gDNA derived from T cells, B-cell-depleted T cells, or PBMCs. Deeply sampled blood TCRbeta repertoires from subjects exposed to, actively infected with, or recovered from COVID-19 were included in the dataset. The repertoires were released in a freely available public database meant as a resource for research on the immune response to SARS-CoV-2. Samples came from the ongoing ImmuneRACE study (first 160 participants) plus 1,254 subjects from 6 global collaborators. The sample metadata nearly always contained a de-identified subject ID, COVID-19 status, age in years and sex. Where available, HLA class I and class II types were obtained from metadata supplied by the sample provider rather than from assay-based typing.

The paper as a whole reports these results and caveats: The amount of clinical and demographic metadata varied by source and participant and was provided uncurated.

The immunoSEQ Assay, a bias-controlled multiplex PCR, was used to amplify TCRbeta CDR3 regions from genomic DNA. Per the original workflow: The number of nucleated cells in each sample was estimated by amplification of reference gene primers within the assay. Sequence reads were collapsed and filtered to measure the absolute abundance of every unique TCRbeta CDR3 rearrangement. For each sample, productive Simpson clonality was calculated by taking the square root of Simpson's diversity index across productive rearrangements. The table was pulled from immuneACCESS by TCRdb, which kept in-frame rearrangements only. Such tables lose some clones; where checked, under half of the loss comes from unresolved V genes, and the rest has no known cause. V and J calls and clone size are as listed in that table; D and trimming were resolved from the DNA. This sample gives 120,000 or so clones in total; around 83% of them show up just once. Under 6% of the sample is taken by the ten largest.

The collaborating institutions used their own protocols to collect whole blood in K2EDTA tubes. For TCRbeta analysis, collaborators shipped samples as frozen whole blood, isolated PBMCs, or DNA extracted from either of those sample types. Sequencing used peripheral blood. The sequence came from an elderly man with active or convalescent COVID-19.

The DNA reads as follows: TGCAGCGTTGGATGGGACAGGGGAAGGGAGACCCAGTACTTC. It is translated as CSVGWDRGRETQYF. The chain couples TRBV29-1 to TRBJ2-5; the junction holds 10 bases that match TRBD1. Looking up the germline V gene yields CDR1 SQVTM and CDR2 ANQGSEA. Spanning cysteine to phenylalanine, the CDR3 consists of 14 amino acids. Only CDR3 DNA is held: 42 bases, read in frame from base 1. V is trimmed back by 4 bases and J by 5 bases, and the junction contains 7 bases that no gene match accounts for.